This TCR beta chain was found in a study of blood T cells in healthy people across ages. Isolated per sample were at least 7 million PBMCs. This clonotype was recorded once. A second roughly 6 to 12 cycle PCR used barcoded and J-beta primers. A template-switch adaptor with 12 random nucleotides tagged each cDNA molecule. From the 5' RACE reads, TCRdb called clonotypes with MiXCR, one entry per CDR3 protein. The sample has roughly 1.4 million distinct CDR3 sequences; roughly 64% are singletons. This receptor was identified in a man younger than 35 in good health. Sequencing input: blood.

The CDR3 sequence is CASSPRDGFTANEQFF. The CDR3 bases are TGTGCCAGCTCACCAAGGGATGGCTTTACAGCGAATGAGCAGTTCTTC. The chain combines TRBV18 with TRBJ2-1; D call uncertain. The CDR3 loop spans 16 amino acids. V was cut by 2 bases and J by 7 bases, with 18 bases left in between. The germline V gene has CDR1 KGHSH and CDR2 LQKENI.